The present TCR beta chain was sequenced within a study of T cell repertoires in cytomegalovirus infection (dated by TCRdb to about 2019). Background for the entire study: Donor HLA type was relevant to the analysis, as public TCR beta signatures indicated carriage of CMV infection together with the matching HLA type.

The run used an Illumina HiSeq 1500. The raw public reads went through TCRdb reprocessing: fastp at Q25, MiXCR clone calling, in-frame beta chains kept. For every CDR3 protein sequence, its rows merge into one entry that carries the most common genes and DNA. Present in this sample are fewer than 250,000 distinct CDR3 sequences, roughly an eighth of which were seen just once. Around 1.6% of the sample is held by the ten biggest clonotypes. The study at large found these results: Carriers of CMV infection plus the relevant HLA type were discriminated by the cumulative frequency of public TCR beta family members in the study cohort and in an independent approximately 360-donor cohort. The ex vivo response was dominated by HLA-C-restricted CMV-specific TCR beta clonotypes, which also provided the single most frequent clonotype in two of eight donors.

There are many counts of this clonotype. What antigen it recognizes has not been identified. The input lacks base qualities; no much larger clone sits a single base away. The CDR3 starts with the cysteine, ends with the phenylalanine, and has 15 residues. Just CDR3 DNA is preserved here, 45 bases in frame from base 1. CDR1 SGHRS and CDR2 YFSETQ were looked up in the germline V gene. At the junction V is shortened by 4 bases and J by 3 bases; bases outside the gene matches: 4. Rearrangement joined TRBV5-1 to TRBJ2-2; TRBD1 aligns with 9 central bases. The sample was PBMCs. This clonotype was obtained from a human donor in good health (CMV status not recorded). Some clones in this sample may be carry-over from other donors' samples. DNA sequence: TGCGCCAGCAGCCTTGGGGACAGGGACACCGGGGAGCTGTTTTTT. This encodes CASSLGDRDTGELFF.